These 32 T cell receptor beta chains came from one sample sequenced in a study of blood T cell repertoires in COVID-19. Here immunoSEQ multiplex PCR was the method, and the copy in TCRdb shows in-frame clones only, minus some. The sample records over 80,000 clones, 70% to 85% being singletons. Sequencing was done on a sample of peripheral blood. These TCRs come from a woman in her fifties or sixties with acute or convalescent COVID-19.

This chain connects TRBV28 to TRBJ2-2, with TRBD2 matching over 9 bases. The junction had 3 bases not matched to a gene; V was cut back by 6 bases and J by 1 base. This CDR3 contains 15 residues. The germline V gene has CDR1 MDHEN and CDR2 SYDVKM. For the CDR3, the DNA is TGTGCCAGCAGACCGACTAGCGGGAACACCGGGGAGCTGTTTTTT. The encoded protein is CASRPTSGNTGELFF.

V is TRBV29-1 and J is TRBJ2-7, with TRBD1 as a possible D gene (6 bases). Trimming shortened V by 6 bases and J by 4 bases, and 19 bases separated the two germline ends. The CDR3 has 14 residues. Germline V gene lookup returns CDR1 SQVTM and CDR2 ANQGSEA. DNA of the CDR3: TGCAGCGTGGCCGGACAGCCATCTACGTACGAGCAGTACTTC. This gives the protein CSVAGQPSTYEQYF.

The rearrangement links TRBV6-5 to TRBJ1-4, with 8 bases identical to TRBD1. Looked up from germline, CDR1 is MNHEY and CDR2 is SVGAGI. V shed 5 bases, J shed 8 bases, and the junction held 7 bases outside the gene matches. The CDR3 extends over 14 amino acids. CDR3 amino acids: CASSRTGFGEKLFF. CDR3 DNA: TGTGCCAGCAGTCGGACAGGGTTCGGAGAAAAACTGTTTTTT.

This clone was counted a few times. The CDR3 region is CASSGACAGISNQPQHF. The CDR3, as DNA: TGCGCCAGCAGTGGAGCCTGTGCAGGGATTAGCAATCAGCCCCAGCATTTT. This chain uses TRBV23-1 with TRBJ1-5, with D perhaps TRBD1 (5 bases). TRBV23-1 is sorted into the ORF group, with uncertain function. This CDR3 spans 17 amino acids. The ends were cut back, 5 bases at V and 0 bases at J, with 17 bases in the middle.

This chain links TRBV11-2 with TRBJ1-5; the match to TRBD1 covers 7 bases. The CDR3 extends over 12 amino acids. The V and J ends lost 8 bases and 6 bases, in that order; junction bases with no gene match: 4. The germline gives CDR1 SGHAT, CDR2 FQNNGV. CDR3 loop: CASYRGFQPQHF. The CDR3 nucleotides read TGTGCCAGCTACAGGGGATTTCAGCCCCAGCATTTT.

This rearrangement joins TRBV24-1 to TRBJ2-1; 12 bases agree with TRBD2. J gave up 1 base and V 3 bases, and 12 bases lay outside the gene matches. CDR1 and CDR2 (germline): KGHDR, SFDVKD. The CDR3 extends over 20 amino acids. The CDR3 reads CATSDTRLAGARGSYNEQFF. The CDR3 DNA reads TGTGCCACCAGTGATACCCGACTAGCGGGGGCCAGGGGTTCCTACAATGAGCAGTTCTTC.

The V call is TRBV13, the J call TRBJ1-2; no definite D call. Germline V gene data show CDR1 as PRHDT and CDR2 as FYEKMQ (reference sequence). V was trimmed by 0 bases and J by 8 bases, leaving 13 bases between them. The CDR3 spans 14 residues. The CDR3 DNA reads as TGTGCCAGCAGCTTAGGGGCGGGTCCTGGAGGCTACACCTTC. It is translated as CASSLGAGPGGYTF.

V usage is TRBV4-3 and J usage is TRBJ1-1; TRBD1 might be the D (6 bases). The CDR3 spans 15 residues. Trimming took off 4 bases at V and 7 bases at J, with 19 bases between the two ends. Germline V gene sequence: CDR1 LGHNA, CDR2 YSLEER. For the CDR3, the DNA is TGCGCCAGCAGCCCCAAACAGGGTTTTTATAGTGAAGCTTTCTTT. Protein: CASSPKQGFYSEAFF.

The chain links TRBV9 to TRBJ1-3; no firm D call. From germline, CDR1 is SGDLS and CDR2 YYNGEE. This CDR3 spans 11 amino acids. V was shortened by 6 bases and J by 9 bases, with 10 bases between the two germline ends. CDR3 region: CASTREGTIYF. The CDR3 bases are TGTGCCAGCACCCGCGAGGGCACCATATATTTT.

The chain links TRBV5-6 to TRBJ2-5; the match to TRBD1 covers 11 bases. This CDR3 is built from 16 residues. The V gene's germline CDR1 is SGHDT and CDR2 YYEEEE. V was clipped by 5 bases and J by 3 bases; unmatched bases: 9. The CDR3 coding sequence is TGTGCCAGCAGTTCCGGACAGGGGGCTTTGGAAGAGACCCAGTACTTC. Its protein is CASSSGQGALEETQYF.

This clone was detected only a few times. This chain uses TRBV28 with TRBJ1-5, with D uncertain. With 6 bases removed from V and 1 base from J, the gap between germline ends came to 4 bases. CDR1 and CDR2 (germline): MDHEN, SYDVKM. This CDR3 has 12 residues. In DNA, the CDR3 is TGTGCCAGCAGGGGCAGCAATCAGCCCCAGCATTTT. Translating it yields CASRGSNQPQHF.

The chain is built from TRBV7-8 and TRBJ1-2; 7 nucleotides match TRBD1. The germline gives CDR1 SGHVS, CDR2 FQNEAQ. The CDR3 contains 15 residues. Germline trimming cut 5 bases from V and 1 base from J; bases unmatched to any gene: 7. CDR3 protein: CASSRDRVINYGYTF. CDR3 coding DNA: TGTGCCAGCAGCCGAGACAGGGTAATTAACTATGGCTACACCTTC.

V gene TRBV6-2 or TRBV6-3 combines with J gene TRBJ2-4; weak D call: TRBD1 (6 bases). This CDR3 has 18 amino acids. Germline values: CDR1 MNHEY, CDR2 SVGEGT. Trimming removed 5 bases at V and 0 bases at J, with 20 bases between. In DNA form, the CDR3 reads TGTGCCAGCAGTCCCCCCCTTAGACAGGCCCTAGCCAAAAACATTCAGTACTTC. This sequence encodes CASSPPLRQALAKNIQYF.

The CDR3 spells CASSLGWTGGRTGELFF. In nucleotides, the CDR3 is TGTGCCAGCAGCTTAGGTTGGACAGGGGGCAGGACCGGGGAGCTGTTTTTT. V gene TRBV7-2 combines with J gene TRBJ2-2; 11 bases align to TRBD1. The junction had 6 bases not matched to a gene; V was cut back by 1 base and J by 5 bases. CDR1 and CDR2 (germline): SGHTA, FQGNSA. CDR3 length: 17 amino acids.

The CDR3, as DNA: TGTGCCAGCAGTGGGGCAGGGGCTCTGGCCACTGAAGCTTTCTTT. It translates to CASSGAGALATEAFF. The chain couples TRBV28 to TRBJ1-1, with D maybe TRBD1 (6 bases). This CDR3 is built from 15 residues. Deletions cut 5 bases from V and 4 bases from J, with 17 bases between. Germline V lookup: CDR1 MDHEN, CDR2 SYDVKM. Together with reference TRBV28 and TRBJ1-1, the CDR3 gives the full variable domain: DVKVTQSSRYLVKRTGEKVFLECVQDMDHENMFWYRQDPGLGLRLIYFSYDVKMKEKGDIPEGYSVSREKKERFSLILESASTNQTSMYLCASSGAGALATEAFFGQGTRLTVV.

The chain carries TRBV6-2 or TRBV6-3 and TRBJ1-2; TRBD1 matches 10 bases. Germline-derived CDR1 and CDR2 are MNHEY and SVGEGT. This CDR3 contains 16 residues. V was clipped by 5 bases and J by 2 bases; unmatched bases: 8. CDR3 nucleotide sequence: TGTGCCAGCAGTCTCCGCGGGACAGGGGCCAACTATGGCTACACCTTC. Translating gives CASSLRGTGANYGYTF.

The chain couples TRBV5-6 to TRBJ1-3; TRBD1 matches at 8 bases. The CDR3 totals 15 residues. The J segment lost 2 bases and the V segment lost 4 bases, leaving 5 bases of the junction unmatched. Germline V gene data show CDR1 as SGHDT and CDR2 as YYEEEE. The chain's CDR3 is CASSLPQGAGNTIYF. CDR3 DNA: TGTGCCAGCAGCCTTCCACAGGGGGCTGGAAACACCATATATTTT.

The chain joins TRBV10-3 to TRBJ1-1; no firm D call. Trimming removed 0 bases at V and 2 bases at J, with 13 bases between. Germline CDR1 is ENHRY and CDR2 is SYGVKD. The CDR3 is made up of 16 amino acids. CDR3 DNA sequence: TGTGCCATCAGTGAGTCCCCTCGTTACACCAACACTGAAGCTTTCTTT. Encoded protein: CAISESPRYTNTEAFF.

The V gene is TRBV4-3, the J gene TRBJ2-3; the D gene is possibly TRBD1 (6 bases). The CDR3 has 15 amino acids. In germline, CDR1 is LGHNA, CDR2 YSLEER. V lost 6 bases to trimming and J lost 1 base, with 14 bases between them. The CDR3 protein is CASSSTGGGTDTQYF. CDR3 coding DNA: TGCGCCAGCAGTTCGACAGGCGGCGGCACAGATACGCAGTATTTT.

J is TRBJ1-2 and V is TRBV29-1; D possibly corresponds to TRBD1 (5 bases). Trimming left V 0 bases short and J 8 bases short, with 13 bases between. There are 13 residues in the CDR3. The germline CDR1 and CDR2 sequences are SQVTM and ANQGSEA. The CDR3 loop is CSVEDSAGQGYTF. CDR3 nucleotides: TGCAGCGTTGAAGATTCGGCAGGGCAAGGCTACACCTTC.

This clone was detected only a few times. The V and J genes are TRBV3-1 (or the pseudogene TRBV3-2) and TRBJ1-1; D might be TRBD1 (5 bases). This CDR3 contains 15 residues. Trimming cost V 5 bases and J 4 bases, with 17 bases left between them. Germline assignment: CDR1 LGHDT and CDR2 YNNKEL (reference sequence). The CDR3 DNA reads as TGTGCCAGCAGCGGGGACTTAGGAGGTATCACTGAAGCTTTCTTT. Translated: CASSGDLGGITEAFF.

The gene calls are TRBV12-3 or TRBV12-4 and TRBJ2-1, with D hard to call. With 0 bases removed from V and 7 bases from J, the gap between germline ends came to 7 bases. The length of the CDR3 is 13 residues. The CDR3 DNA follows: TGTGCCAGCAGTTTAGCGCACAGAAATGAGCAGTTCTTC. As protein: CASSLAHRNEQFF.

V and J are TRBV9 and TRBJ2-5, with 11 bases that match TRBD2. Germline V gene lookup returns CDR1 SGDLS and CDR2 YYNGEE. Trimming took 0 bases from V and 5 from J; bases not matched to a gene: 6. The CDR3 is 16 residues long. The CDR3 spells CASSVGVAGGQETQYF. The CDR3 DNA follows: TGTGCCAGCAGCGTAGGGGTAGCGGGGGGGCAGGAGACCCAGTACTTC.

This rearrangement joins TRBV13 to TRBJ2-1; D is unresolved. Deletions cut 5 bases from V and 3 bases from J, with 8 bases between. CDR3 length: 13 amino acids. CDR1 is PRHDT and CDR2 is FYEKMQ in the germline V gene (reference sequence). DNA of the CDR3: TGTGCCAGCAGCCCACGTAGCTACAATGAGCAGTTCTTC. Encoded protein: CASSPRSYNEQFF.

V usage is TRBV12-2 and J usage is TRBJ1-1; TRBD1 reflects the table's D call only, with no check against the DNA. TRBV12-2 is reported as a pseudogene. The CDR3 has 17 amino acids. The CDR3 is CASRLVRSGDLNTEAFF. The CDR3 DNA follows: TGTGCAAGTCGCTTAGTAAGGTCAGGGGACCTGAACACTGAAGCTTTCTTT.

This clone was detected only a few times. The chain is built from TRBV7-2 and TRBJ1-2; possible D gene TRBD1, 6 bases. The CDR3 is 15 residues long. Deletions cut 0 bases from V and 6 bases from J, with 14 bases between. Germline CDR1 reads SGHTA; CDR2 reads FQGNSA. The CDR3 DNA reads TGTGCCAGCAGCTTAGCGAGACAGGTTCAAAATGGCTACACCTTC. Translating gives CASSLARQVQNGYTF. Together with reference TRBV7-2 and TRBJ1-2, the CDR3 gives the full variable domain: GAGVSQSPSNKVTEKGKDVELRCDPISGHTALYWYRQSLGQGLEFLIYFQGNSAPDKSGLPSDRFSAERTGGSVSTLTIQRTQQEDSAVYLCASSLARQVQNGYTFGSGTRLTVV.

V usage is TRBV7-8 and J usage is TRBJ1-5; D is perhaps TRBD1 (6 bases). The germline CDR1 and CDR2 sequences are SGHVS and FQNEAQ. CDR3 length: 16 residues. Trimming stripped 5 bases from V and 3 bases from J, with 17 bases between. The CDR3 spells CASSPAEGGHNQPQHF. The CDR3 DNA sequence: TGTGCCAGCAGCCCCGCGGAGGGGGGGCACAATCAGCCCCAGCATTTT.

The rearrangement joins TRBV11-1 to TRBJ2-7; 11 bases align to TRBD1. The V gene's germline CDR1 is SGHAT and CDR2 FQDESV (reference sequence). This CDR3 is built from 15 residues. The J segment lost 4 bases and the V segment lost 5 bases, leaving 7 bases of the junction unmatched. The CDR3 DNA follows: TGTGCCAGCAGCCCCCGGGACAGGGGGTCTTACGAGCAGTACTTC. Protein sequence: CASSPRDRGSYEQYF.

The chain is built from TRBV7-9 and TRBJ1-1; the match to TRBD1 covers 9 bases. Germline V gene lookup returns CDR1 SEHNR and CDR2 FQNEAQ (reference sequence). The junction had 10 bases not matched to a gene; V was cut back by 6 bases and J by 5 bases. The CDR3 spans 15 residues. CDR3 coding DNA: TGTGCCAGCAGTTCCGGGACAGGGTACGGAACTGAAGCTTTCTTT. Its translation is CASSSGTGYGTEAFF.

This clone was counted a few times. J is TRBJ1-6 and V is TRBV5-1; perhaps TRBD1 as D (5 bases). CDR3 length: 15 amino acids. The germline CDR1 and CDR2 sequences are SGHRS and YFSETQ. Trimming removed 4 bases at V and 0 bases at J, with 8 bases between. The CDR3 protein is CASSPDSSYNSPLHF. DNA of the CDR3: TGCGCCAGCAGCCCAGACAGCTCCTATAATTCACCCCTCCACTTT.

This chain links TRBV5-1 with TRBJ2-3; 8 bases are shared with TRBD2. The CDR3 covers 15 residues. Trimming took 4 bases from V and 5 from J; bases not matched to a gene: 9. The germline gives CDR1 SGHRS, CDR2 YFSETQ. In DNA form, the CDR3 reads TGCGCCAGCAGCCCGGGACTAGACTGGGGAGATACGCAGTATTTT. Translation: CASSPGLDWGDTQYF.

This rearrangement joins TRBV2 to TRBJ2-6; D is undetermined. V dropped 8 bases and J dropped 0 bases, with 11 bases sitting between them. Germline V CDR1 and CDR2: SNHLY, FYNNEI. The CDR3 runs to 15 residues. CDR3 amino acids: CASAHIRSGANVLTF. The CDR3 DNA is TGTGCCAGCGCCCACATCCGCTCTGGGGCCAACGTCCTGACTTTC.